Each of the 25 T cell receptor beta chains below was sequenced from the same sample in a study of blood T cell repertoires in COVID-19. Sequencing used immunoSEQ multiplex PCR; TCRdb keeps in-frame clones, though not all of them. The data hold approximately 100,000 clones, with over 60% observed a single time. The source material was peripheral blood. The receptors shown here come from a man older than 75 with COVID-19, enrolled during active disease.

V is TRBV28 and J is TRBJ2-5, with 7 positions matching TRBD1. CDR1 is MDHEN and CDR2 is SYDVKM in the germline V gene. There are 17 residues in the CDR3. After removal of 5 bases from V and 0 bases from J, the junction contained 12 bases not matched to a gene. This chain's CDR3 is CASSPRTGVSDQETQYF. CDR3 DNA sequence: TGTGCCAGCAGTCCTCGGACAGGCGTTTCGGACCAAGAGACCCAGTACTTC.

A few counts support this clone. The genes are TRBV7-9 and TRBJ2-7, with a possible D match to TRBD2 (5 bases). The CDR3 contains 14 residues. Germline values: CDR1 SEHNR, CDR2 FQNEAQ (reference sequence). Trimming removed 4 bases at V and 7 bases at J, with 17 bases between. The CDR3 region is CASSSLWVTGEQYF. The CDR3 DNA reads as TGTGCCAGCAGCTCCCTTTGGGTCACGGGGGAGCAGTACTTC.

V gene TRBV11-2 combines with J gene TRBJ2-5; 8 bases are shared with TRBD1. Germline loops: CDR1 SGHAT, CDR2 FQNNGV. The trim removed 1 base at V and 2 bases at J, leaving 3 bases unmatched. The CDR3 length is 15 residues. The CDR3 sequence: CASSLATGGQETQYF. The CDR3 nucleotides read TGTGCCAGCAGCTTAGCTACAGGGGGGCAAGAGACCCAGTACTTC.

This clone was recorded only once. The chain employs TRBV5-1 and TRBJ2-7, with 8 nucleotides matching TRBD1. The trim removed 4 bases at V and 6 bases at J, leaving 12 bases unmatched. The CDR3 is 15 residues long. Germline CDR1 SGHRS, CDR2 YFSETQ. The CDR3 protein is CASSEPTGEVAEQYF. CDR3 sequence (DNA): TGCGCCAGCAGCGAGCCGACAGGGGAGGTCGCCGAGCAGTACTTC.

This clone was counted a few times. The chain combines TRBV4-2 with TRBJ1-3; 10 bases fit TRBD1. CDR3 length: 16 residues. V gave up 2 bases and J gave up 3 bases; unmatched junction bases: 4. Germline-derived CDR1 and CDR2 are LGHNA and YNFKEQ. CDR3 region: CASSQLTGGDGNTIYF. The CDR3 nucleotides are TGTGCCAGCAGCCAACTGACAGGGGGCGATGGAAACACCATATATTTT.

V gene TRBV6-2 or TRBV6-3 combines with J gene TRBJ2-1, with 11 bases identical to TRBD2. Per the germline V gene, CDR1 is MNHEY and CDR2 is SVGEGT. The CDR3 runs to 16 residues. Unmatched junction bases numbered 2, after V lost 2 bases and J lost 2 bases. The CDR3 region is CASSYSSGRAYNEQFF. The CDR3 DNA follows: TGTGCCAGCAGTTACAGTAGCGGGAGGGCCTACAATGAGCAGTTCTTC.

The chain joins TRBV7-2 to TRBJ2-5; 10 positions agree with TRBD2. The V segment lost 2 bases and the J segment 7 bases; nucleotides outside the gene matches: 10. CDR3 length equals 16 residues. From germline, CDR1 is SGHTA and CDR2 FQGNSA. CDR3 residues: CASSLSRQREGGTQYF. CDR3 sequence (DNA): TGTGCCAGCAGCTTAAGTCGGCAGCGGGAGGGCGGGACCCAGTACTTC.

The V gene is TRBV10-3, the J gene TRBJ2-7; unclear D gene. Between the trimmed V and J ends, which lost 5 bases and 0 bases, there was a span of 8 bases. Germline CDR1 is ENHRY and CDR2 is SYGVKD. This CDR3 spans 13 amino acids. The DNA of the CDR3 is TGTGCCATCAGTCCTGGCAGCTCCTACGAGCAGTACTTC. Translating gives CAISPGSSYEQYF.

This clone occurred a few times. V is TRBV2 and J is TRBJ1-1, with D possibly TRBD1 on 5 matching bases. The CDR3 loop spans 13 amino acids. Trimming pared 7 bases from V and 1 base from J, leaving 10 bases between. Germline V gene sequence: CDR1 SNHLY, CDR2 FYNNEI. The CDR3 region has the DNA TGTGCCAGCATTAGACAGCCGAACACTGAAGCTTTCTTT. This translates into CASIRQPNTEAFF.

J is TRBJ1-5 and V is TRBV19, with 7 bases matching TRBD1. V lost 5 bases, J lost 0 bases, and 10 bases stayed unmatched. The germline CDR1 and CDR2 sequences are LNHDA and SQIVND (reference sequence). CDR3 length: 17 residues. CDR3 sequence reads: CASSLHTGTDSNQPQHF. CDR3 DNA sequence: TGTGCCAGTAGTCTACATACCGGGACAGATAGCAATCAGCCCCAGCATTTT.

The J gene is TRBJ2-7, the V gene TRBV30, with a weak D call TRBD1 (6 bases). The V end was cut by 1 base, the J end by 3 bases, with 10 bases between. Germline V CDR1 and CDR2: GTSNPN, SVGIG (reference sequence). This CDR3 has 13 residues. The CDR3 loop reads CAWSEGHNYEQYF. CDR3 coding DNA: TGTGCCTGGAGTGAGGGACATAACTACGAGCAGTACTTC.

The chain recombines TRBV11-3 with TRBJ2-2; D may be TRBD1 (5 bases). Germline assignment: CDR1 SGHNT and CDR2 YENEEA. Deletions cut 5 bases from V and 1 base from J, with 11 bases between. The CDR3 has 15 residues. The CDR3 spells CASSLGQMNTGELFF. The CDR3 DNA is TGTGCCAGCAGCCTCGGACAAATGAACACCGGGGAGCTGTTTTTT.

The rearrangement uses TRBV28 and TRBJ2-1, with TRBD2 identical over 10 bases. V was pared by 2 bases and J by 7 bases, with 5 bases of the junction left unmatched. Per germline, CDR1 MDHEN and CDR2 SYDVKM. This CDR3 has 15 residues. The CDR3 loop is CASSLPSGSNNEQFF. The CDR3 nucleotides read TGTGCCAGCAGTTTACCTAGCGGGAGTAATAATGAGCAGTTCTTC. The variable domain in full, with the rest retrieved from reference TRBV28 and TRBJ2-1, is DVKVTQSSRYLVKRTGEKVFLECVQDMDHENMFWYRQDPGLGLRLIYFSYDVKMKEKGDIPEGYSVSREKKERFSLILESASTNQTSMYLCASSLPSGSNNEQFFGPGTRLTVL.

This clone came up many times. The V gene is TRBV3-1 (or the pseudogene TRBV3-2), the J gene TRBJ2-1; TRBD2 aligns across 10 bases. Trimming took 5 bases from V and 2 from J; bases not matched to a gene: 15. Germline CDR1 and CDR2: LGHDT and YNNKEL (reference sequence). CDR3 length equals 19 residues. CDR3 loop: CASSVQGRLAGAAYNEQFF. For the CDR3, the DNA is TGTGCCAGCAGCGTTCAAGGTCGCCTAGCGGGAGCGGCCTACAATGAGCAGTTCTTC.

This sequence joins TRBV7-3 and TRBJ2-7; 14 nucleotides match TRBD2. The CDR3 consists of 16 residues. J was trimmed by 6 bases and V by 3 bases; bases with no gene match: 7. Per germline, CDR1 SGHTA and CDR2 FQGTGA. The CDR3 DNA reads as TGTGCCAGCAGCTTGGGGGGACTAGCGGGAGCGGGCGAGCAGTACTTC. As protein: CASSLGGLAGAGEQYF.

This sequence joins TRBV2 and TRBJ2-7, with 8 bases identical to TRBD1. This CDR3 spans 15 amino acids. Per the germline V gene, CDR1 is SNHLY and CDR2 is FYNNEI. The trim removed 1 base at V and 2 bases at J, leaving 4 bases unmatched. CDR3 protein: CASSEEAGGTYEQYF. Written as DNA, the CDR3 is TGTGCCAGCAGTGAAGAGGCAGGGGGCACCTACGAGCAGTACTTC.

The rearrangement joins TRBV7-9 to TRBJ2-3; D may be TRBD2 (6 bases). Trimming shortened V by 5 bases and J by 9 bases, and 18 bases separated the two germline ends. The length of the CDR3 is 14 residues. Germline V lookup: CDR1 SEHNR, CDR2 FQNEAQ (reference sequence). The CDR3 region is CASSPPDWGVTQYF. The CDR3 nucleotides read TGTGCCAGCAGCCCACCGGACTGGGGGGTGACGCAGTATTTT.

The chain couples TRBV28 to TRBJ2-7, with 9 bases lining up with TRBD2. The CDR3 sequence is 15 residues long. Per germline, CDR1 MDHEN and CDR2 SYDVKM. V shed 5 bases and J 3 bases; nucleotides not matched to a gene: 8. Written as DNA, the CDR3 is TGTGCCAGCAGTACCCTGGGCGGGAGGGGCTACGAGCAGTACTTC. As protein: CASSTLGGRGYEQYF. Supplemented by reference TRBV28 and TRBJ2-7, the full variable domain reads DVKVTQSSRYLVKRTGEKVFLECVQDMDHENMFWYRQDPGLGLRLIYFSYDVKMKEKGDIPEGYSVSREKKERFSLILESASTNQTSMYLCASSTLGGRGYEQYFGPGTRLTVT.

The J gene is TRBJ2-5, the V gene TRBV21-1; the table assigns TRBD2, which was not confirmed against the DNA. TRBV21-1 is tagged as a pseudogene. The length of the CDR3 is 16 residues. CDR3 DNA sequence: TGTGCCAGCAGCGGGACTAGCGGGGGGCTTCTCGAGACCCAGTACTTC. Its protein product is CASSGTSGGLLETQYF.

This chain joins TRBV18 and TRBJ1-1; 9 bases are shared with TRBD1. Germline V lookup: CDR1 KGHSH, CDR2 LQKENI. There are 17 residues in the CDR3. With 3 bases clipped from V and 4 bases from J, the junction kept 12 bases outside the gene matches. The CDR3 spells CASSPGDRGTETTEAFF. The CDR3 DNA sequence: TGTGCCAGCTCACCGGGAGACAGGGGGACGGAAACCACTGAAGCTTTCTTT.

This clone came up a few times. In DNA, the CDR3 is TGTGCCAGCAGGCCCGGGGGAAGGGGGACCCAGTACTTC. Residues: CASRPGGRGTQYF. The V gene is TRBV14, the J gene TRBJ2-5; perhaps TRBD2 as D (6 bases). The CDR3 runs 13 residues. Germline V lookup: CDR1 SGHDN, CDR2 FVKESK. The ends were cut back, 6 bases at V and 7 bases at J, with 15 bases in the middle. The full variable domain, with the rest looked up from reference TRBV14 and TRBJ2-5, is EAGVTQFPSHSVIEKGQTVTLRCDPISGHDNLYWYRRVMGKEIKFLLHFVKESKQDESGMPNNRFLAERTGGTYSTLKVQPAELEDSGVYFCASRPGGRGTQYFGPGTRLLVL.

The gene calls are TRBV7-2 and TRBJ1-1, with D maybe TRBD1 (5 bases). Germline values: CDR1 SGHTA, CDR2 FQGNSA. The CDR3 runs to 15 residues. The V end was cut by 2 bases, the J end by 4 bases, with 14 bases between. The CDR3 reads CASSLPIGVGTEAFF. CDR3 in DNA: TGTGCCAGCAGCTTACCAATAGGGGTCGGCACTGAAGCTTTCTTT.

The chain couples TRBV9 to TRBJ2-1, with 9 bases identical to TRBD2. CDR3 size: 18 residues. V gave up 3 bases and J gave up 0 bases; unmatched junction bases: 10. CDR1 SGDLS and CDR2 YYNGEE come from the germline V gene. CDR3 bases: TGTGCCAGCAGCGACCGACTAGCGGAGGGAGCCTCCTACAATGAGCAGTTCTTC. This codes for CASSDRLAEGASYNEQFF.

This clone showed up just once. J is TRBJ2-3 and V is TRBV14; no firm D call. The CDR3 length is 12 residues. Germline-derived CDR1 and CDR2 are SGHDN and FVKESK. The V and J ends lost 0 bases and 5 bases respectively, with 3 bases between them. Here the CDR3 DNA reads TGTGCCAGCAGCCAAGATATAGATACGCAGTATTTT. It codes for CASSQDIDTQYF.

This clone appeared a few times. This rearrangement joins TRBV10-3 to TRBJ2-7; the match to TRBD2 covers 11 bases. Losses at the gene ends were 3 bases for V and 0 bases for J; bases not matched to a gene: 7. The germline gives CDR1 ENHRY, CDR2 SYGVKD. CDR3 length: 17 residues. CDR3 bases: TGTGCCATCAGTGATTGGACTAGCGGGCACCGCTCCTACGAGCAGTACTTC. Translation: CAISDWTSGHRSYEQYF.